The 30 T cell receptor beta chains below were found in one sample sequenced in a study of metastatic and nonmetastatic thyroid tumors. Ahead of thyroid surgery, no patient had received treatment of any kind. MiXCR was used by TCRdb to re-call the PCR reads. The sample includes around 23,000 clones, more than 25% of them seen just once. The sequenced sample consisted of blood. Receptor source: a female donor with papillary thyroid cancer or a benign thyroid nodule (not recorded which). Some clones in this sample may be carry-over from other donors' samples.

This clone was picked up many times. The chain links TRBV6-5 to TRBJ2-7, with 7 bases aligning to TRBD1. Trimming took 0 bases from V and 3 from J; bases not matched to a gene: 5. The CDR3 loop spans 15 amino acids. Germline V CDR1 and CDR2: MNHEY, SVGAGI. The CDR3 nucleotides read TGTGCCAGCAGTTACTCGACAGGGCATCTCTACGAGCAGTACTTC. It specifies CASSYSTGHLYEQYF.

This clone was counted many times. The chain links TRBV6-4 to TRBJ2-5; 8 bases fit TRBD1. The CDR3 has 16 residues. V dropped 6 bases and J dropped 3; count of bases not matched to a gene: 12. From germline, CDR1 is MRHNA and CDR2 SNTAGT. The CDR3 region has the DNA TGTGCCAGCAGGCGACAGACGGGACAGGCCGAAGAGACCCAGTACTTC. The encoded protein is CASRRQTGQAEETQYF.

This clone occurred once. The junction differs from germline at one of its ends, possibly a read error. This CDR3 is CGSRLTSGTDSQYF. CDR3 DNA sequence: TGTGGCAGCAGGTTGACTAGCGGCACAGATTCGCAGTATTTT. The chain couples TRBV12-3 or TRBV12-4 to TRBJ2-3; 9 nucleotides align to TRBD2. The CDR3 has 14 amino acids.

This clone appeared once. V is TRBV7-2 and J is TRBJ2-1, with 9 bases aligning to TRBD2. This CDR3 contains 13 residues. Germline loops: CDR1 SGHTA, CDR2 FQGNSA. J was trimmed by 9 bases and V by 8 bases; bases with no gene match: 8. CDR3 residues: CASRTSVKGEQFF. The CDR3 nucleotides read TGTGCCAGCCGGACTAGCGTGAAGGGTGAGCAGTTCTTC. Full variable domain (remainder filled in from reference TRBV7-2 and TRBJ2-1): GAGVSQSPSNKVTEKGKDVELRCDPISGHTALYWYRQSLGQGLEFLIYFQGNSAPDKSGLPSDRFSAERTGGSVSTLTIQRTQQEDSAVYLCASRTSVKGEQFFGPGTRLTVL.

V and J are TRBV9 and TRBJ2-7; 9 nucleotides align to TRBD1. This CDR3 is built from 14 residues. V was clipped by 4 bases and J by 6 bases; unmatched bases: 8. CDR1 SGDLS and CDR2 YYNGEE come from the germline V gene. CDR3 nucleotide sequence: TGTGCCAGCAGCCCCCGGGACAGGGAAAGCGAGCAGTACTTC. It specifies CASSPRDRESEQYF.

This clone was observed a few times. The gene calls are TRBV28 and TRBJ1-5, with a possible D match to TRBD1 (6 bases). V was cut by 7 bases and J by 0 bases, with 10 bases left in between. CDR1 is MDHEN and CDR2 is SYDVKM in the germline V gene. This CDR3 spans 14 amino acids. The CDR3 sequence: CASNRVYSNQPQHF. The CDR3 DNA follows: TGTGCCAGCAACAGGGTTTATAGCAATCAGCCCCAGCATTTT.

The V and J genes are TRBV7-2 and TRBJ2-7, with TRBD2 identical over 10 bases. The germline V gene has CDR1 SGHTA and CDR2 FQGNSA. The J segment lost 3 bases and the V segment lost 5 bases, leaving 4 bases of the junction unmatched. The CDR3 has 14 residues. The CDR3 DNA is TGTGCCAGCAGCCGGACTAGCGGTTTCTACGAGCAGTACTTC. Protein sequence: CASSRTSGFYEQYF.

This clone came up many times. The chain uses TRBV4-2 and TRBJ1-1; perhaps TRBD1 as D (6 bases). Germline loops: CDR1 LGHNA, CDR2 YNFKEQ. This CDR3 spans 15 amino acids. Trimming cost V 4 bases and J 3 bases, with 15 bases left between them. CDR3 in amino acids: CASSLAGVLDTEAFF. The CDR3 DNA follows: TGTGCCAGCAGCCTCGCAGGGGTGTTGGACACTGAAGCTTTCTTT.

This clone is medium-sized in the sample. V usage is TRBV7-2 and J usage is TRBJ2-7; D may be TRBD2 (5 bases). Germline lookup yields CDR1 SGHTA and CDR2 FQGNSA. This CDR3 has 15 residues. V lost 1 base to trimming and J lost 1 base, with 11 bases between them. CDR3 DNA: TGTGCCAGCAGCTTAGGAGGTGGCGGGTCCTACGAGCAGTACTTC. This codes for CASSLGGGGSYEQYF.

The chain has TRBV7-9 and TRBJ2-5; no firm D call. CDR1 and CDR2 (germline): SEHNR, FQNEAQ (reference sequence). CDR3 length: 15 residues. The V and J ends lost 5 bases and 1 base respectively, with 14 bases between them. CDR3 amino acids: CASSRSSNSQETQYF. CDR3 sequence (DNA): TGTGCCAGCAGCCGTTCCAGCAACAGCCAAGAGACCCAGTACTTC.

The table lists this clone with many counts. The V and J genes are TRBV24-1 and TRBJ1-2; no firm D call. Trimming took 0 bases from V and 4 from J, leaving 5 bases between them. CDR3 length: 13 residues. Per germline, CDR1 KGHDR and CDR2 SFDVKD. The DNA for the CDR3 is TGTGCCACCAGTGATTTGGTGAGCTATGGCTACACCTTC. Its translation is CATSDLVSYGYTF.

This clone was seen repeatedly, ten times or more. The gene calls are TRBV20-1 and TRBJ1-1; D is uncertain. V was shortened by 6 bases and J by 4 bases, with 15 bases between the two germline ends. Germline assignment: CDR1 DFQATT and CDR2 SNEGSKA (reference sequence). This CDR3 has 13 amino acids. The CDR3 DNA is TGCAGTGCCCAAAAAGGCGCCTTCACTGAAGCTTTCTTT. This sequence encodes CSAQKGAFTEAFF.

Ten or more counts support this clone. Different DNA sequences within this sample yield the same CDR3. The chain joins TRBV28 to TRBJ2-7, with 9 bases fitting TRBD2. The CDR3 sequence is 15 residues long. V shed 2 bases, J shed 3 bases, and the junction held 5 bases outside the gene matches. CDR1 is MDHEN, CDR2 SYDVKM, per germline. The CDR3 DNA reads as TGTGCCAGCAGTTTAGTGGGCGGGGGGGGCTACGAGCAGTACTTC. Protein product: CASSLVGGGGYEQYF.

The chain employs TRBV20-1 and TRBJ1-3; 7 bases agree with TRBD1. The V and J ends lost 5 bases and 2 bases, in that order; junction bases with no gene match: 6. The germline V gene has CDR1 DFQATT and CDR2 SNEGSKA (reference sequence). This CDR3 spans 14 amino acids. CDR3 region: CSAARDRAGNTIYF. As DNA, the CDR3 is TGCAGTGCTGCCCGGGACAGAGCTGGAAACACCATATATTTT.

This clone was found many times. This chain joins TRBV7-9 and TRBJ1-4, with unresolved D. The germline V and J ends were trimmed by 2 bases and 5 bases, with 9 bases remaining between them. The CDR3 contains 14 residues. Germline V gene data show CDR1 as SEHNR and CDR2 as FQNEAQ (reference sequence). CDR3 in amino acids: CASSLPEVNEKLFF. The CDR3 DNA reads TGTGCCAGCAGCTTACCAGAAGTGAATGAAAAACTGTTTTTT.

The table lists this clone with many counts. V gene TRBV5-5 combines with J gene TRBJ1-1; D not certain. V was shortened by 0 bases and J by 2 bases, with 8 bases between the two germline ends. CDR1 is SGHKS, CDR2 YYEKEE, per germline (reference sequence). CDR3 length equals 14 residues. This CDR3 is CASSLGWSNTEAFF. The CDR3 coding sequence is TGTGCCAGCAGCTTGGGGTGGAGTAACACTGAAGCTTTCTTT. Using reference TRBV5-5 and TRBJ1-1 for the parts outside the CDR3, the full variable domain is DAGVTQSPTHLIKTRGQQVTLRCSPISGHKSVSWYQQVLGQGPQFIFQYYEKEERGRGNFPDRFSARQFPNYSSELNVNALLLGDSALYLCASSLGWSNTEAFFGQGTRLTVV.

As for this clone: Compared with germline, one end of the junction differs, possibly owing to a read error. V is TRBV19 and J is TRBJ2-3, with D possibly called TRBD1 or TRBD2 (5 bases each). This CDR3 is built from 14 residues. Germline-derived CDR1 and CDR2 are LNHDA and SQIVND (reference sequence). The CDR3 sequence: CDSSLGPSTDTMYF. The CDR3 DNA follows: TGTGACAGTAGTCTGGGACCTAGCACAGATACGATGTATTTT. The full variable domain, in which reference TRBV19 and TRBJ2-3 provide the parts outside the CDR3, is DGGITQSPKYLFRKEGQNVTLSCEQNLNHDAMYWYRQDPGQGLRLIYYSQIVNDFQKGDIAEGYSVSREKKESFPLTVTSAQKNPTAFYLCDSSLGPSTDTMYFGPGTRLTVL.

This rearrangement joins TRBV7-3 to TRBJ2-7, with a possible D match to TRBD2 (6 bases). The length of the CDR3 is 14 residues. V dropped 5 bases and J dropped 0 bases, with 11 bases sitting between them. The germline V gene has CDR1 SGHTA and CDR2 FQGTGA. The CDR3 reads CASSPTGSSYEQYF. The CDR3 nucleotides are TGTGCCAGCAGCCCCACCGGGAGCTCCTACGAGCAGTACTTC.

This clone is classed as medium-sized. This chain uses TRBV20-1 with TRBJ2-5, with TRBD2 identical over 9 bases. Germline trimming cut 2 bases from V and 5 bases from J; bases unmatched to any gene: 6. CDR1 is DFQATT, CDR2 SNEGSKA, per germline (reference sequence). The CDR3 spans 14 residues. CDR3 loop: CSARWTSAIETQYF. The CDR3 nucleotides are TGCAGTGCTAGATGGACTAGCGCGATCGAGACCCAGTACTTC.

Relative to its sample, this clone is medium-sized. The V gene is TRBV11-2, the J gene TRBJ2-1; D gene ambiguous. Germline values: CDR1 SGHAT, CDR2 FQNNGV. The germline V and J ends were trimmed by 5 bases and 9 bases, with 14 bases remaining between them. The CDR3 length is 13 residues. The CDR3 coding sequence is TGTGCCAGCAGCCGTAGGGAAAAGATTGAGCAGTTCTTC. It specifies CASSRREKIEQFF.

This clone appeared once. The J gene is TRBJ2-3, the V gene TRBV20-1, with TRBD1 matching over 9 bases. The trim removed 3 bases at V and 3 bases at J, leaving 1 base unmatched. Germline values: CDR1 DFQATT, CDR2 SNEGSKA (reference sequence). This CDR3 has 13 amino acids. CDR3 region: CSARTGGTDTQYF. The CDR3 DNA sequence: TGCAGTGCTAGGACAGGGGGAACAGATACGCAGTATTTT.

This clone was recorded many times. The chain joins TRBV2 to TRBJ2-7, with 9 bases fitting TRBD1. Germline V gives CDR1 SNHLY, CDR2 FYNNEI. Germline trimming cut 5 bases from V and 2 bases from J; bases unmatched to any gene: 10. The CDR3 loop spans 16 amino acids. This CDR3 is CASSTGGQGGTYEQYF. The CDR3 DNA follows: TGTGCCAGCAGTACCGGGGGACAGGGAGGAACCTACGAGCAGTACTTC.

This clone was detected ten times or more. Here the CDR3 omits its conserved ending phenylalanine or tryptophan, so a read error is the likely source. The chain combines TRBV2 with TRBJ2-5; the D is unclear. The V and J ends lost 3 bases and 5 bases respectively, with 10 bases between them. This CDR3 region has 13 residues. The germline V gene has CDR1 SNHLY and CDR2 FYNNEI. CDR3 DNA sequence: TGTGCCAGCAGTGACCCTTTGACGGAGACCCAGTACCTC. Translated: CASSDPLTETQYL.

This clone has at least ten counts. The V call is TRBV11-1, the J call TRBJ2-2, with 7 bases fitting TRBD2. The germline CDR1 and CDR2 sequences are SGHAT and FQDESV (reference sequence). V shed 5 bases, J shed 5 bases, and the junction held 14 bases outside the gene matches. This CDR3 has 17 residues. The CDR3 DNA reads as TGTGCCAGCAGCCCCAGGCGGGAGACCCTGGGGACCGGGGAGCTGTTTTTT. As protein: CASSPRRETLGTGELFF.

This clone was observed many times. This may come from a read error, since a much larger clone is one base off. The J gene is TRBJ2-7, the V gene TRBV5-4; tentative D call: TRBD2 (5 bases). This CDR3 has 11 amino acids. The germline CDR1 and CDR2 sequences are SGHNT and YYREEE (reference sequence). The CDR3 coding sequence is TGTGCCAGCGGCTTGCGGGACGAGCAGTACTTC. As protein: CASGLRDEQYF.

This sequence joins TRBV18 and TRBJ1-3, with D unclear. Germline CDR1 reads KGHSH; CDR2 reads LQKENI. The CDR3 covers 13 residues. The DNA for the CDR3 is TGTGCGAGGTCACCTGGCCCTGGAAACACCATATATTTT. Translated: CARSPGPGNTIYF. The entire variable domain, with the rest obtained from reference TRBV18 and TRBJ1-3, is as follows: NAGVMQNPRHLVRRRGQEARLRCSPMKGHSHVYWYRQLPEEGLKFMVYLQKENIIDESGMPKERFSAEFPKEGPSILRIQQVVRGDSAAYFCARSPGPGNTIYFGEGSWLTVV.

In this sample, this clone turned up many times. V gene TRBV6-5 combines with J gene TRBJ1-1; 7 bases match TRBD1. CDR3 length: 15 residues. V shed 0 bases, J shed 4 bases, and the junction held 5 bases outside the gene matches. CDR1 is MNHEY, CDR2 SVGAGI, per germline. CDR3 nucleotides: TGTGCCAGCAGTTACTCAAGGCAGGGGGGCACTGAAGCTTTCTTT. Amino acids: CASSYSRQGGTEAFF.

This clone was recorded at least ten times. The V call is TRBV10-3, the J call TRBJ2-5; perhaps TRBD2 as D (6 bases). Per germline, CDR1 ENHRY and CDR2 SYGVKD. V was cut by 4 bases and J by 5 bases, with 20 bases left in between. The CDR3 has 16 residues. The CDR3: CAISVNLRGFMETQYF. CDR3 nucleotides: TGTGCCATCAGTGTCAATTTGCGGGGTTTTATGGAGACCCAGTACTTC.

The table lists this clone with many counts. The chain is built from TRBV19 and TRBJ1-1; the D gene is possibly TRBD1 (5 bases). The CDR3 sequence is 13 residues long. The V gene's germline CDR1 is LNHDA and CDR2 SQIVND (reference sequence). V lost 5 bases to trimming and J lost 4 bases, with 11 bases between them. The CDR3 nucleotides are TGTGCCAGTAGTTCGGGACGGTCCACTGAAGCTTTCTTT. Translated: CASSSGRSTEAFF.

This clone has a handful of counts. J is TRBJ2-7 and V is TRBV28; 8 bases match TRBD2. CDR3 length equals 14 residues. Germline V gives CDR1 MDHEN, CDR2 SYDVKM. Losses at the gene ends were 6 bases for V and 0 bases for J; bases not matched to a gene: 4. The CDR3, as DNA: TGTGCCAGCAGACACACTAGCGGCTCCTACGAGCAGTACTTC. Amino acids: CASRHTSGSYEQYF.